This T cell receptor (beta chain) was found in a study of regulatory T cells in long-lasting Graves disease. The CDR3 loop spans 13 amino acids. CDR1 and CDR2 from the germline V gene are SGHAT and FQNNGV. V dropped 1 base and J dropped 3 bases, with 7 bases sitting between them. According to the study, TCR beta libraries were built with iRepertoire HTBI primers and CDR3-region Arm-PCR. MiXCR, applied by TCRdb to the multiplex PCR reads, yields one record per CDR3 protein. The profile shows some 560,000 distinct CDR3 sequences, about 16% of them singletons. Study-level points and caveats: There were preferences for TRBV28, TRBJ1-2 and TRBJ2-5 in persistent disease.

Specified time point: newly diagnosed GD, antithyroid drugs for less than 3 months. RNA isolated from PBMCs was used to make the TCR library. This clonotype showed up many times. Its antigen remains unknown. These data were likewise used in another study, on T cells in Graves' hyperthyroidism and ophthalmopathy. That source reports: Blood held most thyroid clonotypes expanded above 0.001 frequency.

This chain links TRBV11-2 with TRBJ2-7; no definite D call. The clonotype comes from a woman aged 35-65 years with Graves disease. Source: peripheral blood mononuclear cells (PBMCs), taken at new diagnosis, from a patient treated with antithyroid drugs. The CDR3 nucleotides are TGTGCCAGCAGCTTAGGACAAAACTACGAGCAGTACTTC. Translating it yields CASSLGQNYEQYF.